The 24 T cell receptor beta chains reported below all come from one sample, sequenced in a study of T-cell reconstitution after alpha-beta-depleted transplantation in children. Unique molecular identifiers were built into the TCRbeta library. From the PCR reads, TCRdb called clonotypes with MiXCR, one entry per CDR3 protein. The table has 900,000 or so distinct CDR3 sequences, 15% to 20% seen once. The sample in question was PBMCs, mostly from graft donor cells, obtained 360 days after TCRalphabeta/CD19-depleted stem cell transplant. Receptors were obtained from a male patient younger than 18 who had a stem cell transplant for acute lymphoblastic leukemia, so the T cells may come from the graft donor.

The sample holds a few counts of this clonotype. J is TRBJ2-3 and V is TRBV29-1; D is undetermined. The CDR3 runs to 11 residues. Trimming removed 4 bases from V and 4 bases from J, with 6 bases in between. Germline CDR1 SQVTM, CDR2 ANQGSEA. In DNA, the CDR3 is TGCAGCGTTGTTGGTGCAGATACGCAGTATTTT. This sequence encodes CSVVGADTQYF.

This clonotype was observed a few times. The V call is TRBV29-1, the J call TRBJ1-1, with a possible D match to TRBD1 (5 bases). The germline V gene has CDR1 SQVTM and CDR2 ANQGSEA. The CDR3 length is 13 residues. Trimming removed 4 bases at V and 3 bases at J, with 12 bases between. This CDR3 is CSVGWGKDTEAFF. CDR3 in DNA: TGCAGCGTTGGTTGGGGGAAGGACACTGAAGCTTTCTTT.

This clonotype was seen only a few times. V gene TRBV4-1 combines with J gene TRBJ1-1; D unclear. V dropped 1 base and J dropped 1 base, with 7 bases sitting between them. Germline assignment: CDR1 MGHRA and CDR2 YSYEKL. The CDR3 spans 14 residues. The CDR3 coding sequence is TGCGCCAGCAGCCAAGTAGGGTGGAACACTGAAGCTTTCTTT. Its translation: CASSQVGWNTEAFF.

This clonotype was seen repeatedly, ten times or more. For the CDR3, the DNA is TGCGCCAGCAGCTTGTCACCTCACCCAGCTATCTACGAGCAGTACTTC. This translates into CASSLSPHPAIYEQYF. This chain links TRBV5-1 with TRBJ2-7, with unresolved D. The CDR3 is made up of 16 amino acids. The V gene lost 1 base and the J gene lost 3 bases, with 17 bases spanning the gap. The germline gives CDR1 SGHRS, CDR2 YFSETQ.

The CDR3 is CASSSLAGAIQETQYF. The DNA for the CDR3 is TGTGCCAGCAGCTCCTTAGCGGGAGCCATCCAAGAGACCCAGTACTTC. The genes are TRBV7-7 and TRBJ2-5, with 9 bases fitting TRBD2. This CDR3 region has 16 residues. CDR1 is SSHAT, CDR2 FNYEAQ, per germline (reference sequence). Trimming removed 4 bases from V and 1 base from J; junction bases left unmatched: 7.

This clonotype was seen repeatedly, ten times or more. The genes are TRBV5-6 and TRBJ2-1, with a weak D call TRBD2 (5 bases). Germline V gene lookup returns CDR1 SGHDT and CDR2 YYEEEE. Trimming removed 2 bases from V and 4 bases from J, with 10 bases in between. This CDR3 contains 14 residues. Here the CDR3 DNA reads TGTGCCAGCAGCTTAAACCAGCGGTACAATGAGCAGTTCTTC. Amino acid sequence: CASSLNQRYNEQFF.

This clonotype was detected only a few times. The CDR3 DNA sequence: TGTGCCAGCAGTGATTACCCGGGATCCTCCTACGAGCAGTACTTC. It codes for CASSDYPGSSYEQYF. J is TRBJ2-7 and V is TRBV2; D might be TRBD2 (5 bases). CDR3 size: 15 residues. The germline CDR1 and CDR2 sequences are SNHLY and FYNNEI. V gave up 3 bases and J gave up 0 bases, with 12 bases separating them.

This clonotype was seen only once. J is TRBJ2-1 and V is TRBV12-3 or TRBV12-4, with D possibly matching TRBD2 (5 bases). This CDR3 has 13 residues. Trimming took off 2 bases at V and 12 bases at J, with 14 bases between the two ends. In DNA form, the CDR3 reads TGTGCCAGCAGTTTAAGTAGGGCTAGCAGGCAGTTCTTC. The encoded protein is CASSLSRASRQFF.

The chain is built from TRBV20-1 and TRBJ1-1; D is unclear. The V end lost 8 bases, the J end lost 0 bases, and 10 bases lay between the germline ends. Germline CDR1 is DFQATT and CDR2 is SNEGSKA (reference sequence). This CDR3 has 12 residues. The CDR3 protein is CSPRPMNTEAFF. CDR3 nucleotide sequence: TGCAGTCCGAGACCGATGAACACTGAAGCTTTCTTT.

This clonotype was observed many times. The V and J genes are TRBV7-8 and TRBJ2-1; 7 bases map to TRBD2. This CDR3 is built from 15 residues. CDR1 and CDR2 (germline): SGHVS, FQNEAQ. After removal of 3 bases from V and 6 bases from J, the junction contained 8 bases not matched to a gene. The CDR3, as DNA: TGTGCCAGCAGCTTCCGGACTAGTTACTTCAATGAGCAGTTCTTC. It encodes CASSFRTSYFNEQFF.

The chain uses TRBV14 and TRBJ2-7; D not resolved. Germline V gives CDR1 SGHDN, CDR2 FVKESK. Deletions cut 0 bases from V and 0 bases from J, with 12 bases between. This CDR3 has 16 residues. For the CDR3, the DNA is TGTGCCAGCAGCCAAGAGGGTAGCTGGGACTCCTACGAGCAGTACTTC. It specifies CASSQEGSWDSYEQYF. Filled out from reference TRBV14 and TRBJ2-7, the complete variable domain reads EAGVTQFPSHSVIEKGQTVTLRCDPISGHDNLYWYRRVMGKEIKFLLHFVKESKQDESGMPNNRFLAERTGGTYSTLKVQPAELEDSGVYFCASSQEGSWDSYEQYFGPGTRLTVT.

The V gene is TRBV20-1, the J gene TRBJ2-5; 8 nucleotides line up with TRBD2. There are 11 residues in the CDR3. Germline CDR1 DFQATT, CDR2 SNEGSKA (reference sequence). The DNA of the CDR3 is TGCAGGGGGTCGGGGGGGGAGACCCAGTACTTC. Protein sequence: CRGSGGETQYF.

The chain combines TRBV6-1 with TRBJ2-7, with 11 nucleotides matching TRBD2. Trimming at V came to 6 bases and at J to 6 bases, leaving 7 bases not matched to a gene. CDR1 MNHNS and CDR2 SASEGT come from the germline V gene. The CDR3 loop spans 14 amino acids. The CDR3 bases are TGTGCCAGCAGAACTAGCGGGAGCGGCTCCGAGCAGTACTTC. Its protein is CASRTSGSGSEQYF.

This clonotype was seen repeatedly, ten times or more. The J gene is TRBJ2-5, the V gene TRBV29-1; 7 nucleotides align to TRBD1. The CDR3 runs to 12 residues. Germline-derived CDR1 and CDR2 are SQVTM and ANQGSEA. The J segment lost 1 base and the V segment lost 7 bases, leaving 3 bases of the junction unmatched. The CDR3 DNA reads as TGCAGCGGGAGGACAGGCCAAGAGACCCAGTACTTC. Protein sequence: CSGRTGQETQYF.

The rearrangement joins TRBV6-1 to TRBJ2-2; no firm D call. Per germline, CDR1 MNHNS and CDR2 SASEGT. The CDR3 is 13 amino acids. V lost 6 bases, J lost 7 bases, and 12 bases lay in between. CDR3 nucleotide sequence: TGTGCCAGCAGCCTAATTTCGGTCGGGGAGCTGTTTTTT. Its protein product is CASSLISVGELFF.

The rearrangement uses TRBV7-6 and TRBJ1-5, with D unresolved. Germline V gene lookup returns CDR1 SGHVS and CDR2 FNYEAQ. The CDR3 is made up of 16 amino acids. Trimming removed 1 base at V and 0 bases at J, with 10 bases between. CDR3 in amino acids: CASSLVSHPSNQPQHF. In DNA form, the CDR3 reads TGTGCCAGCAGCTTAGTGAGCCACCCTAGCAATCAGCCCCAGCATTTT.

This clonotype has only a few counts. The chain recombines TRBV7-8 with TRBJ2-7; a weak D match, TRBD2 (6 bases). The CDR3 is 13 residues long. Trimming removed 1 base from V and 7 bases from J, with 11 bases in between. The V gene's germline CDR1 is SGHVS and CDR2 FQNEAQ. The CDR3 nucleotides read TGTGCCAGCAGCTTAGAGGGACTCTCGGAGCAGTACTTC. It encodes CASSLEGLSEQYF.

CDR3 bases: TGTGCCAGCAGTACCCTTCCGAGCTCCTACAATGAGCAGTTCTTC. Protein: CASSTLPSSYNEQFF. V gene TRBV27 combines with J gene TRBJ2-1; D uncertain. The germline V and J ends were trimmed by 5 bases and 0 bases, with 11 bases remaining between them. Germline V gives CDR1 MNHEY, CDR2 SMNVEV (reference sequence). This CDR3 is 15 amino acids long.

The chain couples TRBV10-3 to TRBJ2-3, with 7 nucleotides matching TRBD1. Germline V gives CDR1 ENHRY, CDR2 SYGVKD. The CDR3 runs to 14 residues. After removal of 3 bases from V and 5 bases from J, the junction contained 5 bases not matched to a gene. DNA of the CDR3: TGTGCCATCAGTGACCCCGACAGGGAAGATACGCAGTATTTT. Its translation is CAISDPDREDTQYF.

This clonotype occurred a few times. This chain connects TRBV20-1 to TRBJ1-1; 9 positions match TRBD1. The CDR3 has 14 residues. CDR1 and CDR2 (germline): DFQATT, SNEGSKA (reference sequence). The V segment lost 6 bases and the J segment 0 bases; nucleotides outside the gene matches: 5. The CDR3 sequence: CSAARDRVNTEAFF. For the CDR3, the DNA is TGCAGTGCCGCACGGGACAGGGTGAACACTGAAGCTTTCTTT.

The chain employs TRBV7-9 and TRBJ2-1; 11 nucleotides line up with TRBD1. From germline, CDR1 is SEHNR and CDR2 FQNEAQ (reference sequence). The length of the CDR3 is 16 residues. J was trimmed by 8 bases and V by 2 bases; bases with no gene match: 8. The CDR3 protein is CASSLPDRGHVDEQFF. Here the CDR3 DNA reads TGTGCCAGCAGCTTACCGGACAGGGGGCATGTGGATGAGCAGTTCTTC.

The rearrangement links TRBV19 to TRBJ2-2, with TRBD1 matching 7 bases. This CDR3 has 14 residues. After removal of 5 bases from V and 6 bases from J, the junction contained 6 bases not matched to a gene. Per germline, CDR1 LNHDA and CDR2 SQIVND (reference sequence). The CDR3 DNA reads TGTGCCAGTAGTGGAACAGGGGACGCCGGGGAGCTGTTTTTT. It translates to CASSGTGDAGELFF.

V is TRBV24-1 and J is TRBJ2-1; TRBD2 matches at 9 bases. There are 18 residues in the CDR3. Germline V CDR1 and CDR2: KGHDR, SFDVKD. J was trimmed by 0 bases and V by 5 bases; bases with no gene match: 10. In DNA form, the CDR3 reads TGTGCCACCAGTGTGGGTAAGCGGGAGGCCTACTCCTACAATGAGCAGTTCTTC. Amino acids: CATSVGKREAYSYNEQFF.

The chain has TRBV5-1 and TRBJ1-1; TRBD1 aligns across 9 bases. This CDR3 spans 15 amino acids. The V gene end was trimmed by 5 bases and the J gene end by 4 bases; junction bases not matched to a gene: 9. Germline assignment: CDR1 SGHRS and CDR2 YFSETQ. In nucleotides, the CDR3 is TGCGCCAGCAGTTTGCCGGGACAGGGTCTCACTGAAGCTTTCTTT. It yields the protein CASSLPGQGLTEAFF.